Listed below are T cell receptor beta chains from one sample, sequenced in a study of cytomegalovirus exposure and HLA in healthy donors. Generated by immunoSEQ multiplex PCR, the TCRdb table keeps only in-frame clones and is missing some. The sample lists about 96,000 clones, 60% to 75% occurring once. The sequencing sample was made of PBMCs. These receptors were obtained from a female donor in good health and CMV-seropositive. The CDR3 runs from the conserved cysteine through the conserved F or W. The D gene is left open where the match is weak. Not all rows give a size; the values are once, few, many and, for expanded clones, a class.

CDR3aa: CASSLGPGRETQYF; CDR3nt: TGTGCCAGCAGCTTAGGTCCGGGGAGAGAGACCCAGTACTTC; d_gene: NA; abundance: NA; j_gene: TRBJ2-5; v_gene: TRBV13
CDR3aa: CASSRGLAPETQYF; CDR3nt: TGTGCCAGCAGCCGGGGACTAGCGCCTGAGACCCAGTACTTC; d_gene: TRBD2; abundance: once; j_gene: TRBJ2-5; v_gene: TRBV14
CDR3aa: CASSLPDSNEQFF; CDR3nt: TGTGCCAGCAGCCTGCCCGACTCCAATGAGCAGTTCTTC; d_gene: NA; abundance: NA; j_gene: TRBJ2-1; v_gene: TRBV7-8
CDR3aa: CASSVGQDAGYTF; CDR3nt: TGTGCCAGCAGTGTAGGACAGGATGCTGGCTACACCTTC; d_gene: TRBD1; abundance: NA; j_gene: TRBJ1-2; v_gene: TRBV2
CDR3aa: CASSPRQGNEKLFF; CDR3nt: TGTGCCAGCTCACCAAGGCAGGGTAATGAAAAACTGTTTTTT; d_gene: NA; abundance: NA; j_gene: TRBJ1-4; v_gene: TRBV18
CDR3aa: CASREDRGRAQPQHF; CDR3nt: TGTGCCAGCAGGGAAGACAGGGGGCGAGCTCAGCCCCAGCATTTT; d_gene: TRBD1; abundance: NA; j_gene: TRBJ1-5; v_gene: TRBV2
CDR3aa: CASSFLRTTEAFF; CDR3nt: TGTGCCAGCAGCTTCCTCAGGACAACTGAAGCTTTCTTT; d_gene: NA; abundance: NA; j_gene: TRBJ1-1; v_gene: TRBV7-3
CDR3aa: CSAKVPQGTNEQFF; CDR3nt: TGCAGCGCCAAAGTCCCCCAGGGTACCAATGAGCAGTTCTTC; d_gene: NA; abundance: few; j_gene: TRBJ2-1; v_gene: TRBV29-1
CDR3aa: CASSLFFGTANTGELFF; CDR3nt: TGTGCCAGCAGCTTATTTTTTGGGACAGCGAACACCGGGGAGCTGTTTTTT; d_gene: TRBD1; abundance: NA; j_gene: TRBJ2-2; v_gene: TRBV11-2
CDR3aa: CASSGFQGGNTGELFF; CDR3nt: TGTGCCAGCAGTGGGTTCCAGGGGGGGAACACCGGGGAGCTGTTTTTT; d_gene: NA; abundance: once; j_gene: TRBJ2-2; v_gene: TRBV25-1
CDR3aa: CASSDGRGGSEQFF; CDR3nt: TGTGCCAGCAGTGATGGGCGGGGGGGCTCCGAGCAGTTCTTC; d_gene: TRBD2; abundance: NA; j_gene: TRBJ2-1; v_gene: TRBV6-4
CDR3aa: CASSLGGAGGSEQYF; CDR3nt: TGTGCCAGCAGCTTGGGAGGGGCGGGAGGAAGCGAGCAGTACTTC; d_gene: TRBD2; abundance: NA; j_gene: TRBJ2-7; v_gene: TRBV7-2
CDR3aa: CASSRVAGEGEQYF; CDR3nt: TGTGCCAGCAGCCGGGTAGCGGGAGAGGGTGAGCAGTACTTC; d_gene: TRBD2; abundance: NA; j_gene: TRBJ2-7; v_gene: TRBV4-2
CDR3aa: CASISDGRGTNTEAFF; CDR3nt: TGTGCCAGTATCTCAGACGGGAGAGGGACCAACACTGAAGCTTTCTTT; d_gene: NA; abundance: NA; j_gene: TRBJ1-1; v_gene: TRBV19
CDR3aa: CASSLATGGAHEQYF; CDR3nt: TGTGCCAGCAGCCTCGCCACAGGGGGCGCGCACGAGCAGTACTTC; d_gene: TRBD1; abundance: many; j_gene: TRBJ2-7; v_gene: TRBV7-2
CDR3aa: CASSSSGRLKTQYF; CDR3nt: TGTGCCAGCAGCTCTAGCGGGAGGTTGAAGACCCAGTACTTC; d_gene: TRBD2; abundance: NA; j_gene: TRBJ2-5; v_gene: TRBV7-2
CDR3aa: CASSPLWTDGYGYTF; CDR3nt: TGTGCCAGCAGTCCCCTTTGGACAGATGGCTATGGCTACACCTTC; d_gene: NA; abundance: NA; j_gene: TRBJ1-2; v_gene: TRBV25-1
CDR3aa: CASSLKGLAGSWEQFF; CDR3nt: TGTGCCAGCAGCTTAAAGGGACTAGCGGGATCCTGGGAGCAGTTCTTC; d_gene: TRBD2; abundance: NA; j_gene: TRBJ2-1; v_gene: TRBV7-2
CDR3aa: CASSSGYGYTF; CDR3nt: TGTGCCAGCAGCTCAGGCTATGGCTACACCTTC; d_gene: NA; abundance: few; j_gene: TRBJ1-2; v_gene: TRBV5-6
CDR3aa: CSASRGPEQYF; CDR3nt: TGCAGTGCTAGCAGGGGTCCAGAACAGTACTTC; d_gene: NA; abundance: once; j_gene: TRBJ2-7; v_gene: TRBV20-1
CDR3aa: CAINRQGAGGYTF; CDR3nt: TGTGCCATAAACCGACAGGGGGCAGGTGGCTACACCTTC; d_gene: TRBD1; abundance: NA; j_gene: TRBJ1-2; v_gene: TRBV30
CDR3aa: CATSRDQATSYEQYF; CDR3nt: TGTGCCACCAGCAGAGATCAGGCAACCTCCTACGAGCAGTACTTC; d_gene: NA; abundance: NA; j_gene: TRBJ2-7; v_gene: TRBV15
CDR3aa: CAWSLQGAGRNQPQHF; CDR3nt: TGTGCCTGGTCCCTACAGGGGGCTGGTCGGAATCAGCCCCAGCATTTT; d_gene: TRBD1; abundance: few; j_gene: TRBJ1-5; v_gene: TRBV30
CDR3aa: CASSPGQGFNEQFF; CDR3nt: TGTGCCAGCAGCCCGGGACAGGGTTTCAATGAGCAGTTCTTC; d_gene: TRBD1; abundance: NA; j_gene: TRBJ2-1; v_gene: TRBV6-5
CDR3aa: CASSLGQGKQFF; CDR3nt: TGTGCCAGCAGCTTGGGACAGGGCAAACAGTTCTTC; d_gene: TRBD1; abundance: NA; j_gene: TRBJ2-1; v_gene: TRBV5-6
CDR3aa: CASSLETGRIGEQYF; CDR3nt: TGTGCCAGCAGCTTGGAGACAGGGAGGATTGGCGAGCAGTACTTC; d_gene: NA; abundance: NA; j_gene: TRBJ2-7; v_gene: TRBV5-4
CDR3aa: CASGGQNYGYTF; CDR3nt: TGTGCCAGCGGGGGACAGAACTATGGCTACACCTTC; d_gene: TRBD1; abundance: NA; j_gene: TRBJ1-2; v_gene: TRBV5-6
CDR3aa: CASSLAGRGRGYTF; CDR3nt: TGTGCCAGCAGCTTAGCGGGAAGGGGCAGGGGCTACACCTTC; d_gene: NA; abundance: once; j_gene: TRBJ1-2; v_gene: TRBV7-2
CDR3aa: CASKDQGWNEAFF; CDR3nt: TGTGCCAGCAAGGATCAGGGGTGGAATGAAGCTTTCTTT; d_gene: NA; abundance: NA; j_gene: TRBJ1-1; v_gene: TRBV25-1
CDR3aa: CAWSVAGYNEQFF; CDR3nt: TGTGCCTGGAGTGTAGCGGGCTACAATGAGCAGTTCTTC; d_gene: NA; abundance: NA; j_gene: TRBJ2-1; v_gene: TRBV30
CDR3aa: CAWRSDISDTQYF; CDR3nt: TGTGCCTGGAGATCGGACATTTCAGATACGCAGTATTTT; d_gene: NA; abundance: NA; j_gene: TRBJ2-3; v_gene: TRBV30
CDR3aa: CAIRAGAQQQGYF; CDR3nt: TGTGCCATCCGGGCGGGGGCTCAGCAGCAGGGGTACTTC; d_gene: NA; abundance: NA; j_gene: TRBJ2-7; v_gene: TRBV10-3